This record looks at one TCR beta chain sequence and its context. What it binds is not known. Stem cell-like memory, regulatory, central memory and naive CD4+ cells were sorted via CD45RO/CCR7/CD25/CD127/CD95/CD27. Of the isolated RNA, all was reverse transcribed, and so the sequenced material was expressed TCRB transcripts. There were several million reads on average in the naive, central memory and regulatory T cell samples. Generated by immunoSEQ multiplex PCR, the TCRdb table keeps only in-frame clones and is missing some. The table lists about 330,000 clones, approximately 10% of them singletons. The data were taken from a study of beta chain features in type 1 diabetes. Germline V gene lookup returns CDR1 MNHEY and CDR2 SVGAGI. The CDR3 runs to 13 residues. Germline trimming cut 8 bases from V and 4 bases from J; bases unmatched to any gene: 5. Whole-study results and caveats: The similarity of naive, central memory and Treg TCRB repertoires appeared greater among patients than among healthy donors. The study found fewer insertions and more deletions at VDJ junctions in type 1 diabetes patients.

Material for sequencing was naive CD4+ T cells from blood. The receptor comes from a young woman in good health. This sequence joins TRBV6-5 and TRBJ2-1; 7 bases are a match to TRBD2. CDR3 coding DNA: TGTGCCAGCTGGGAGGGCCCGTACAATGAGCAGTTCTTC. Its translation is CASWEGPYNEQFF.